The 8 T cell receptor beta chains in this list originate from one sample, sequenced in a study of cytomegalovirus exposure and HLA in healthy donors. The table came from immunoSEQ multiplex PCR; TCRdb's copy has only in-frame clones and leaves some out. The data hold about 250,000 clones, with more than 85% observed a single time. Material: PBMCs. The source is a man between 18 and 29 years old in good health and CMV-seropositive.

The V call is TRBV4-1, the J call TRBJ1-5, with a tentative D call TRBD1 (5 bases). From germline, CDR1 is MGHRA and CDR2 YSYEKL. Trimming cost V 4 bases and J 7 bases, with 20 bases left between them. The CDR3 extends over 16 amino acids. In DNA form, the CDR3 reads TGCGCCAGCAGCCTCCTCCATAGGCAGGGAGGACAGCCCCAGCATTTT. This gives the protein CASSLLHRQGGQPQHF.

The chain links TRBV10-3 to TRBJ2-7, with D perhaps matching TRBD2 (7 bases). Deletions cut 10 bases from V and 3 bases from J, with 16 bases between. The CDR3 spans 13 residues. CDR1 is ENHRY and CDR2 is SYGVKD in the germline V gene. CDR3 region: CASKGGRDYEQYF. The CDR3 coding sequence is TGTGCCAGCAAGGGGGGGAGGGACTACGAGCAGTACTTC.

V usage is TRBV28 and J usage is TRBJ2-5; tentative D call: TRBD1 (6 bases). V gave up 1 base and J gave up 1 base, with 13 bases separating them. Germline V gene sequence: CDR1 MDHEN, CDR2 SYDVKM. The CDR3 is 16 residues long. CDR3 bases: TGTGCCAGCAGTTTATTCCAAACGGACAGCCAAGAGACCCAGTACTTC. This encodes CASSLFQTDSQETQYF.

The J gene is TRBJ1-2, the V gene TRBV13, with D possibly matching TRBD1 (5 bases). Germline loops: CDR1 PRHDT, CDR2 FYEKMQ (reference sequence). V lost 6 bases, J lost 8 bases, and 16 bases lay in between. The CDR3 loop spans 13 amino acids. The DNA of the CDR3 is TGTGCCAGCAGTACAGGCGGTGTAAGGGGCTACACCTTC. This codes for CASSTGGVRGYTF.

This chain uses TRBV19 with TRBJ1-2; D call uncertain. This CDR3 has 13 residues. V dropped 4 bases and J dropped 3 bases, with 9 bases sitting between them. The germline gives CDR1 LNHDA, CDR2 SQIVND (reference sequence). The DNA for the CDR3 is TGTGCCAGTAGTACTGGGTCCTACTATGGCTACACCTTC. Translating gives CASSTGSYYGYTF.

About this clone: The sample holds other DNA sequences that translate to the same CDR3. The CDR3 here is CASSYGQGTDTQYF. In DNA form, the CDR3 reads TGTGCCAGCAGTTACGGACAGGGAACAGATACGCAGTATTTT. This chain joins TRBV6-6 and TRBJ2-3, with 8 bases that match TRBD1. There are 14 residues in the CDR3. Germline V gene lookup returns CDR1 MNHNY and CDR2 SVGAGI (reference sequence). With 2 bases clipped from V and 3 bases from J, the junction kept 1 base outside the gene matches.

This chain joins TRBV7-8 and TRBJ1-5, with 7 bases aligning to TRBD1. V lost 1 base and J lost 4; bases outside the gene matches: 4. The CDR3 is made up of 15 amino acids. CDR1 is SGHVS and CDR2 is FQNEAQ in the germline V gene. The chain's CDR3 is CASSLEQGRNQPQHF. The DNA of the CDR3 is TGTGCCAGCAGCTTAGAACAGGGGAGGAATCAGCCCCAGCATTTT.

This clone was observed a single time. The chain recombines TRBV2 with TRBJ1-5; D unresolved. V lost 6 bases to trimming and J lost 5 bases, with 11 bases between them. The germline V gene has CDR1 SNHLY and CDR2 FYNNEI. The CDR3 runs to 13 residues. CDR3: CASSWGEDQPQHF. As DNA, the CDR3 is TGTGCCAGCAGCTGGGGAGAGGATCAGCCCCAGCATTTT. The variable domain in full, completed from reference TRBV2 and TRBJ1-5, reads EPEVTQTPSHQVTQMGQEVILRCVPISNHLYFYWYRQILGQKVEFLVSFYNNEISEKSEIFDDQFSVERPDGSNFTLKIRSTKLEDSAMYFCASSWGEDQPQHFGDGTRLSIL.